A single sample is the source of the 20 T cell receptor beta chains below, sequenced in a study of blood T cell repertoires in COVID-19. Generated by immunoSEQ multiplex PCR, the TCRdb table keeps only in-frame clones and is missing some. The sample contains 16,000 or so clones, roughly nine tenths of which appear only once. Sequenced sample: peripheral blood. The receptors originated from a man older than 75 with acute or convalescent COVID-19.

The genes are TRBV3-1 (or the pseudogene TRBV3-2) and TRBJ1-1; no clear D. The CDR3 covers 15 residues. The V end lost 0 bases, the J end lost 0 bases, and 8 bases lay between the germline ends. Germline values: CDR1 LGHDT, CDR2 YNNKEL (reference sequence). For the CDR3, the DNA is TGTGCCAGCAGCCAAGAATCACAAATGAACACTGAAGCTTTCTTT. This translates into CASSQESQMNTEAFF.

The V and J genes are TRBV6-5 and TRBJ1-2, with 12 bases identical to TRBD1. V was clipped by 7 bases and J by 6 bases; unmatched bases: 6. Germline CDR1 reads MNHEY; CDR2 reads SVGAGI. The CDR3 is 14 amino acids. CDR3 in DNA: TGTGCCAGCACCTCCGGGACAGGGGGCGATGGCTACACCTTC. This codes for CASTSGTGGDGYTF.

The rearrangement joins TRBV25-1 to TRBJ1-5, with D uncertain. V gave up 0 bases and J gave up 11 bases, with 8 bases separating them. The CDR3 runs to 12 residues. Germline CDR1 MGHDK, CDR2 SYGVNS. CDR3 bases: TGTGCCAGCAGTGAATACGAGGGAACCCAGCATTTT. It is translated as CASSEYEGTQHF.

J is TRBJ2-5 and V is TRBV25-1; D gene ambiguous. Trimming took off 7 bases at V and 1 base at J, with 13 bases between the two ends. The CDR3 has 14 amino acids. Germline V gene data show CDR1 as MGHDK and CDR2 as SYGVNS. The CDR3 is CASTPSVSQETQYF. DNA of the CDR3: TGTGCCAGCACCCCTAGTGTTAGCCAAGAGACCCAGTACTTC.

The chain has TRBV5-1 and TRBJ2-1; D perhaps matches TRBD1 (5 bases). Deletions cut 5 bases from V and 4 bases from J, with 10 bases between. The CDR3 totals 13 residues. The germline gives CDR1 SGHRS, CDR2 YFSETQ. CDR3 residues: CASSVDSYNEQFF. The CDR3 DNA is TGCGCCAGCAGTGTTGACAGTTACAATGAGCAGTTCTTC.

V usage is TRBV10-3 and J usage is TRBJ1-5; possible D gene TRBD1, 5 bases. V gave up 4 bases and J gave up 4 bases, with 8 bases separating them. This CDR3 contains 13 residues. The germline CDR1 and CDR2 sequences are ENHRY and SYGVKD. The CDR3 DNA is TGTGCCATCAGTGGCGGGGGAAATCAGCCCCAGCATTTT. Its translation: CAISGGGNQPQHF.

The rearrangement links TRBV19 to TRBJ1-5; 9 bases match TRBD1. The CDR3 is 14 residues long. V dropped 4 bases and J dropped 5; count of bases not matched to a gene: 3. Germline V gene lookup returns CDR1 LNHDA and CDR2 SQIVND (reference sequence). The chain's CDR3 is CASSNGQGYQPQHF. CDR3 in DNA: TGTGCCAGTAGTAATGGACAGGGGTATCAGCCCCAGCATTTT.

The CDR3: CAWARRGQGIQPQHF. DNA of the CDR3: TGTGCCTGGGCCCGCCGGGGACAGGGGATTCAGCCCCAGCATTTT. The chain links TRBV30 to TRBJ1-5; TRBD1 matches at 10 bases. Germline V gene sequence: CDR1 GTSNPN, CDR2 SVGIG (reference sequence). This CDR3 has 15 residues. V lost 5 bases to trimming and J lost 6 bases; unmatched junction nucleotides: 10.

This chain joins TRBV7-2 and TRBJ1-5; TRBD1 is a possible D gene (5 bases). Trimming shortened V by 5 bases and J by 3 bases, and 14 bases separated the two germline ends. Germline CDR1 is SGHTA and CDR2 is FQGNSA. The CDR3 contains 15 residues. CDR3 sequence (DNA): TGTGCCAGCAGCCCTAATAGGGGTTCCAATCAGCCCCAGCATTTT. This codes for CASSPNRGSNQPQHF.

The CDR3 nucleotides read TGTGCCAGCAGCTTGACTCCGGGACAGGGTGGCTACAATGAGCAGTTCTTC. Amino acids: CASSLTPGQGGYNEQFF. The chain joins TRBV5-8 to TRBJ2-1; 9 bases align to TRBD1. J lost 3 bases, V lost 1 base, and 8 bases had no gene match. CDR3 length: 17 residues. Germline lookup yields CDR1 SGHTS and CDR2 YDEGEE.

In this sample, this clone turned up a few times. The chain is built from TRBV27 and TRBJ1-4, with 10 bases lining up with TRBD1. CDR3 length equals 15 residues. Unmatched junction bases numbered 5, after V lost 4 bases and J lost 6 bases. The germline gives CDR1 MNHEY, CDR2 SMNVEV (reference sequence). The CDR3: CASSSGTGVYEKLFF. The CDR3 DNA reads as TGTGCCAGCAGTTCCGGGACAGGGGTTTATGAAAAACTGTTTTTT.

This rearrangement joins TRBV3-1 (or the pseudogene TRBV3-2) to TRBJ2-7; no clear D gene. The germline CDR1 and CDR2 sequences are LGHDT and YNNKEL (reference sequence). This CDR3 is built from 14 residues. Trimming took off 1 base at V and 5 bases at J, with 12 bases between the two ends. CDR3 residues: CASSQVRLSDEQYF. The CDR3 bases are TGTGCCAGCAGCCAAGTGCGGTTGAGCGACGAGCAGTACTTC.

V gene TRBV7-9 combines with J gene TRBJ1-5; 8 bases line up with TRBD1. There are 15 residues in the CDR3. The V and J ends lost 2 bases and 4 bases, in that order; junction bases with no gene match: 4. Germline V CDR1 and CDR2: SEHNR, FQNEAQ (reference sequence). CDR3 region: CASSLSTGGNQPQHF. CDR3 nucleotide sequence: TGTGCCAGCAGCTTATCCACAGGGGGGAATCAGCCCCAGCATTTT.

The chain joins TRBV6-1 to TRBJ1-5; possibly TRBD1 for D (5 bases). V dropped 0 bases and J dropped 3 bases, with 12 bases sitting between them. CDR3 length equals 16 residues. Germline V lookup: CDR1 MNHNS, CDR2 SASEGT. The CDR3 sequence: CASSEAAGGVNQPQHF. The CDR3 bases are TGTGCCAGCAGTGAAGCGGCCGGGGGGGTCAATCAGCCCCAGCATTTT.

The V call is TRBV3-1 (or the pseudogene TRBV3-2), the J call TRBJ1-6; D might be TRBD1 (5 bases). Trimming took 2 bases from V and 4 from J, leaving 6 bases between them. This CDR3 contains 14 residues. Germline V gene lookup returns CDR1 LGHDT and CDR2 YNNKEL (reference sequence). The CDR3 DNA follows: TGTGCCAGCAGCCAAACAGGTTATAATTCACCCCTCCACTTT. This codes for CASSQTGYNSPLHF.

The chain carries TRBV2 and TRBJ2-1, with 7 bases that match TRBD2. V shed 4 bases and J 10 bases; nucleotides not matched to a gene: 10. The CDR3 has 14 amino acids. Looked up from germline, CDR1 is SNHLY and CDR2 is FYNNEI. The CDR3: CASSGNGGGREQFF. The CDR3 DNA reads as TGTGCCAGCAGTGGTAATGGGGGAGGGCGGGAGCAGTTCTTC.

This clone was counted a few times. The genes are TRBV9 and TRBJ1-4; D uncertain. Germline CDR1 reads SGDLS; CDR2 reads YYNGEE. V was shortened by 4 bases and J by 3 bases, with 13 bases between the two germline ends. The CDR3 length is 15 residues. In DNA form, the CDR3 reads TGTGCCAGCAGCCCCCAGGTTAAGGCTAATGAAAAACTGTTTTTT. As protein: CASSPQVKANEKLFF.

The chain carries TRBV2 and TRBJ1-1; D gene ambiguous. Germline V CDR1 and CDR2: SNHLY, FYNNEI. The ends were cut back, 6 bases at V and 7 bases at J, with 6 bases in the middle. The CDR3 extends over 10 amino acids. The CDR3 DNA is TGTGCCAGCAGGTACAGTGAAGCTTTCTTT. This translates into CASRYSEAFF.

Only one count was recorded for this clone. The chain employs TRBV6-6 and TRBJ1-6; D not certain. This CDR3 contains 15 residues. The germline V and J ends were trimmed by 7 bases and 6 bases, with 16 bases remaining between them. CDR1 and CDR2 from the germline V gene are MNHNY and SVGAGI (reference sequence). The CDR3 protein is CASNERETANSPLHF. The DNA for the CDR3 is TGTGCCAGCAATGAGCGGGAGACGGCTAATTCACCCCTCCACTTT.

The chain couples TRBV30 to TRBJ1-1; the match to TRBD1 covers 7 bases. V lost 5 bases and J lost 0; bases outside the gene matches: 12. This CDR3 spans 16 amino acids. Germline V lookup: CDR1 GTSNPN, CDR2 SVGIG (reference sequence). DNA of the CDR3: TGTGCCTGGGGGGACGGGACAGATAATATGAACACTGAAGCTTTCTTT. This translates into CAWGDGTDNMNTEAFF.